This T cell receptor (beta chain) is from a study of a mutant IDH1 vaccine in newly diagnosed glioma. This table comes from immunoSEQ multiplex PCR, and its TCRdb copy is limited to in-frame clones, with some not included. There are some 90,000 clones in the sample; roughly 80% occur only once, and less than 6.5% lies in the top ten. Trimming shortened V by 6 bases and J by 1 base, and 13 bases separated the two germline ends. CDR3 length: 15 amino acids. Germline V gene data show CDR1 as SGDLS and CDR2 as YYNGEE. Regarding time point: baseline, week 1 (first vaccination visit). The treatment here: pre-vaccination baseline after standard-of-care therapy.

The clonotype was recovered from a middle-aged man with glioma. Some clones in this sample may be carry-over from other donors' samples. This chain connects TRBV9 to TRBJ2-2; D gene ambiguous. The input for sequencing was PBMCs, taken from a glioma patient treated with radiotherapy, temozolomide or both. The CDR3 region is CASNQFSGNTGELFF. CDR3 nucleotides: TGTGCCAGCAACCAGTTTAGTGGGAACACCGGGGAGCTGTTTTTT. Filled out from reference TRBV9 and TRBJ2-2, the complete variable domain reads DSGVTQTPKHLITATGQRVTLRCSPRSGDLSVYWYQQSLDQGLQFLIQYYNGEERAKGNILERFSAQQFPDLHSELNLSSLELGDSALYFCASNQFSGNTGELFFGEGSRLTVL.